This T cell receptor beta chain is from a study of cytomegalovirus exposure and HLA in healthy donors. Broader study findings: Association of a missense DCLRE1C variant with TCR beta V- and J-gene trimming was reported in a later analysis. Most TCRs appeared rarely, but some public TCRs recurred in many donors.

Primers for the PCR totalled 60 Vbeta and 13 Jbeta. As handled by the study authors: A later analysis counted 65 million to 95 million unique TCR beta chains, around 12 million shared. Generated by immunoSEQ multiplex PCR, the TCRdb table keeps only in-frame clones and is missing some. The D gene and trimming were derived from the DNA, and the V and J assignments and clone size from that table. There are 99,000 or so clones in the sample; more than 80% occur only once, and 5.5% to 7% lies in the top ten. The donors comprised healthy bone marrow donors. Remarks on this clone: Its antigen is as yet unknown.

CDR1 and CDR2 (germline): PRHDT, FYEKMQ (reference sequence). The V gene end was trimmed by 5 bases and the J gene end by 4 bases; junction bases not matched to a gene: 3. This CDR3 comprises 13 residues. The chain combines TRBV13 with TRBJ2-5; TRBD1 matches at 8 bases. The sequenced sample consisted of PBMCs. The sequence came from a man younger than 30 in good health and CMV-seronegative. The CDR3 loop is CASSTGTGETQYF. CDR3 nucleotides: TGTGCCAGCAGCACCGGGACAGGAGAGACCCAGTACTTC.